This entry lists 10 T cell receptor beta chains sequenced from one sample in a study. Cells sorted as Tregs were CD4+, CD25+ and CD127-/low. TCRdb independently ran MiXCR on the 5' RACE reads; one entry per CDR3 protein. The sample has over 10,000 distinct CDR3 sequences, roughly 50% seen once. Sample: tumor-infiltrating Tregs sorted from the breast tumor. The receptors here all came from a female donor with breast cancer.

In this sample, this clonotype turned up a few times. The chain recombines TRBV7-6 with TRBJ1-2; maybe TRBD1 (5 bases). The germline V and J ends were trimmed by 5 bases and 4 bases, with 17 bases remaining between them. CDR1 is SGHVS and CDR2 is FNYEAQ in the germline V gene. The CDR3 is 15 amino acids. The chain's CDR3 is CASSASMGVSYGYTF. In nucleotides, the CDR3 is TGTGCCAGCAGCGCATCGATGGGGGTCAGCTATGGCTACACCTTC.

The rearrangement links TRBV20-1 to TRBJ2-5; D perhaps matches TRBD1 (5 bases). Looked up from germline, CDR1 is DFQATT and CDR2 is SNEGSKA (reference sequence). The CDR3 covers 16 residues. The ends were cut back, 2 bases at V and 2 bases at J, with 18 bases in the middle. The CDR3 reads CSARSPAPREQETQYF. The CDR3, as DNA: TGCAGTGCTAGATCCCCAGCCCCCAGGGAACAAGAGACCCAGTACTTC.

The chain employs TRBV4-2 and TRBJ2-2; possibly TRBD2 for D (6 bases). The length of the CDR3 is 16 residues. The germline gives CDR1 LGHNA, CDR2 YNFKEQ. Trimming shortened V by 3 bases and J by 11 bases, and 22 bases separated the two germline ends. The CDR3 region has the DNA TGTGCCAGCAGCCATGACGGGACTCAAGACACCGAAGAGCTGTTTTTT. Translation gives CASSHDGTQDTEELFF.

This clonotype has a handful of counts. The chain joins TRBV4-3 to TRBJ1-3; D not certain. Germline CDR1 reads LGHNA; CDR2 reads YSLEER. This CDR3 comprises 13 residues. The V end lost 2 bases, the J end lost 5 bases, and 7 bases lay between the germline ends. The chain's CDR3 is CASSQTIRNTIYF. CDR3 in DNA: TGCGCCAGCAGCCAAACAATCCGAAACACCATATATTTT.

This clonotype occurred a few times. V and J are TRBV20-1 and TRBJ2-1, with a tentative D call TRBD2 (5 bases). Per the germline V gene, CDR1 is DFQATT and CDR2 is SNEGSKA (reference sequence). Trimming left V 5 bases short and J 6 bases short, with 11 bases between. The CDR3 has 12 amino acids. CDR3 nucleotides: TGCAGTGCTCCCGGGAACACCAATGAGCAGTTCTTC. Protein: CSAPGNTNEQFF.

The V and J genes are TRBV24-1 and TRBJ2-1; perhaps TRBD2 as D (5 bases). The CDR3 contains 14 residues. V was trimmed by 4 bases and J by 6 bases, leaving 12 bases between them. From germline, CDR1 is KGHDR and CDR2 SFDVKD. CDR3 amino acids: CATSDRTRGNEQFF. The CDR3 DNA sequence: TGTGCCACCAGTGACCGGACCCGGGGCAATGAGCAGTTCTTC.

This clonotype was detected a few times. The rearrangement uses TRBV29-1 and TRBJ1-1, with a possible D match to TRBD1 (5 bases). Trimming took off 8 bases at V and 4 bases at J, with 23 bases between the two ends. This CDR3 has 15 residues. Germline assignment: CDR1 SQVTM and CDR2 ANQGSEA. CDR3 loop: CSLKRAGRAATEAFF. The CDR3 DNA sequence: TGCAGCCTTAAGAGGGCAGGGCGGGCGGCCACTGAAGCTTTCTTT.

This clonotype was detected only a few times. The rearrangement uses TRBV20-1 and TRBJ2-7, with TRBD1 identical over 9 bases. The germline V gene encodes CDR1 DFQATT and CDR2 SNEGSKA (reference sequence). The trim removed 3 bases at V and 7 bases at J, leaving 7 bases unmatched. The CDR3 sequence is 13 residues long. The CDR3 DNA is TGCAGTGCTAGGGGGACAGGGATGGGAGAGCAGTACGTC. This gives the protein CSARGTGMGEQYV.

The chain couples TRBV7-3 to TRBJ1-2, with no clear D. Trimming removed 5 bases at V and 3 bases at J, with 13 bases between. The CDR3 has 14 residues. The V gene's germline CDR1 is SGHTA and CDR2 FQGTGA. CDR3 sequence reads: CASSPDDSDYGYTF. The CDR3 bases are TGTGCCAGCAGCCCGGACGATAGCGACTATGGCTACACCTTC.

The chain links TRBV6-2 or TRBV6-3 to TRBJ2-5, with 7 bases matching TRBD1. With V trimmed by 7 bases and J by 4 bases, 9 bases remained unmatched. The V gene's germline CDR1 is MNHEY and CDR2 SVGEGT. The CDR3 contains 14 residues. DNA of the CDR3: TGTGCCAGCATAGGGGGCCCACACGTAGAGACCCAGTACTTC. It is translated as CASIGGPHVETQYF.